These T cell receptor beta chains were read from a single sample in a study of CD8 T cells in ankylosing spondylitis. TCRdb reanalysed the 5' RACE reads using MiXCR and keeps one entry per CDR3 protein. Counted here are under 950,000 distinct CDR3 sequences, around a fifth occurring once; the ten biggest clones make up under 20%. Sequenced input: blood, either unsorted or a sorted T cell fraction (not recorded which). All receptors derive from a male donor with ankylosing spondylitis. Both conserved end residues are part of each CDR3. D genes are given only for firm matches. Not all rows give a size; the values are once, few, many and, for expanded clones, a class.

clone_size: -; v_call: TRBV29-1; j_call: TRBJ1-1; d_call: -; cdr3_aa: CSGGPPMRGEAFF; cdr3_nt: TGCAGCGGGGGACCGCCGATGAGAGGGGAAGCTTTCTTT
clone_size: many; v_call: TRBV29-1; j_call: TRBJ2-2; d_call: -; cdr3_aa: CSVGSQPNTGELFF; cdr3_nt: TGCAGCGTTGGGTCCCAGCCGAACACCGGGGAGCTGTTTTTT
clone_size: few; v_call: TRBV5-5; j_call: TRBJ2-1; d_call: -; cdr3_aa: CASSPLTGEQFF; cdr3_nt: TGTGCCAGCAGCCCTCTGACGGGGGAGCAGTTCTTC
clone_size: -; v_call: TRBV7-9; j_call: TRBJ2-2; d_call: TRBD1; cdr3_aa: CASSFFRTGDTGELFF; cdr3_nt: TGTGCCAGCAGCTTTTTTAGGACAGGGGACACCGGGGAGCTGTTTTTT
clone_size: -; v_call: TRBV6-1; j_call: TRBJ2-7; d_call: TRBD1; cdr3_aa: CASSSDRVGEQYF; cdr3_nt: TGTGCCAGCAGCTCAGACAGGGTAGGCGAGCAGTACTTC
clone_size: -; v_call: TRBV19; j_call: TRBJ1-3; d_call: -; cdr3_aa: CATIDLFGNTIYF; cdr3_nt: TGTGCCACCATCGATCTATTTGGAAACACCATATATTTT
clone_size: -; v_call: TRBV11-2; j_call: TRBJ1-2; d_call: TRBD1; cdr3_aa: CASSNRDRADYGYTF; cdr3_nt: TGTGCCAGCAGCAACCGGGACAGGGCGGACTATGGCTACACCTTC
clone_size: -; v_call: TRBV4-1; j_call: TRBJ2-3; d_call: TRBD2; cdr3_aa: CASSQARGASGGQDTQYF; cdr3_nt: TGCGCCAGCAGCCAAGCAAGAGGAGCTAGCGGGGGGCAAGATACGCAGTATTTT
clone_size: -; v_call: TRBV2; j_call: TRBJ2-1; d_call: TRBD2; cdr3_aa: CASSSRGWGLAGGGEQFF; cdr3_nt: TGTGCCAGCAGTTCCCGGGGTTGGGGACTAGCGGGCGGGGGAGAGCAGTTCTTC
clone_size: few; v_call: TRBV15; j_call: TRBJ1-4; d_call: -; cdr3_aa: CATSREGKEKLFF; cdr3_nt: TGTGCCACCAGCAGAGAGGGAAAAGAAAAACTGTTTTTT
clone_size: few; v_call: TRBV20-1; j_call: TRBJ1-2; d_call: -; cdr3_aa: CSAEEVEGYTF; cdr3_nt: TGCAGTGCTGAGGAGGTAGAAGGCTACACCTTC
clone_size: few; v_call: TRBV6-5; j_call: TRBJ1-4; d_call: -; cdr3_aa: CASGRENEKLFF; cdr3_nt: TGTGCCAGCGGGCGAGAGAATGAAAAACTGTTTTTT
clone_size: few; v_call: TRBV14; j_call: TRBJ1-6; d_call: -; cdr3_aa: CASSQAGQPGSPLHF; cdr3_nt: TGTGCCAGCAGCCAAGCCGGACAGCCTGGTTCACCCCTCCACTTT
clone_size: few; v_call: TRBV28; j_call: TRBJ1-4; d_call: -; cdr3_aa: CASSSGGPAGEKLFF; cdr3_nt: TGTGCCAGCAGTTCCGGGGGGCCCGCGGGTGAAAAACTGTTTTTT
clone_size: -; v_call: TRBV12-3/TRBV12-4; j_call: TRBJ2-5; d_call: TRBD2; cdr3_aa: CASSFQASGWETQYF; cdr3_nt: TGTGCCAGCAGTTTCCAGGCTAGCGGATGGGAGACCCAGTACTTC
clone_size: -; v_call: TRBV6-1; j_call: TRBJ2-7; d_call: TRBD1; cdr3_aa: CASTPTGKGYEQYF; cdr3_nt: TGTGCCAGCACCCCGACAGGGAAAGGGTACGAGCAGTACTTC
clone_size: -; v_call: TRBV13; j_call: TRBJ2-3; d_call: TRBD2; cdr3_aa: CASSSEGAGEDTQYF; cdr3_nt: TGTGCCAGCAGCTCCGAAGGAGCGGGAGAAGATACGCAGTATTTT
clone_size: few; v_call: TRBV3-1; j_call: TRBJ1-5; d_call: -; cdr3_aa: CASSQSPVSNQPQHF; cdr3_nt: TGTGCCAGCAGCCAATCCCCGGTCAGCAATCAGCCCCAGCATTTT